These 8 T cell receptor beta chains were sequenced from one sample in a study of somatic mutations in cytotoxic T cells in rheumatoid arthritis. Some clones are missing from TCRdb's copy, which holds only in-frame ones; the method was immunoSEQ multiplex PCR. Of roughly 13,000 clones in the sample, approximately 80% were seen once. Sequencing was done on a sample of CD8+ T cells sorted from blood. The receptors shown here come from an adult with rheumatoid arthritis.

The chain combines TRBV13 with TRBJ1-1; the D is unclear. The CDR3 length is 11 residues. Germline V gene data show CDR1 as PRHDT and CDR2 as FYEKMQ (reference sequence). The V and J ends lost 10 bases and 4 bases respectively, with 10 bases between them. In DNA form, the CDR3 reads TGTGCCAACGAGCGGGTCACTGAAGCTTTCTTT. This codes for CANERVTEAFF. Complete variable domain (other parts from reference TRBV13 and TRBJ1-1): AAGVIQSPRHLIKEKRETATLKCYPIPRHDTVYWYQQGPGQDPQFLISFYEKMQSDKGSIPDRFSAQQFSDYHSELNMSSLELGDSALYFCANERVTEAFFGQGTRLTVV.

The chain couples TRBV28 to TRBJ1-3, with 7 bases matching TRBD1. With V trimmed by 6 bases and J by 2 bases, 10 bases remained unmatched. Germline lookup yields CDR1 MDHEN and CDR2 SYDVKM. This CDR3 contains 16 residues. CDR3 amino acids: CASSPQGRFAGNTIYF. CDR3 sequence (DNA): TGTGCCAGCAGCCCACAGGGGAGGTTCGCTGGAAACACCATATATTTT.

This rearrangement joins TRBV2 to TRBJ1-1, with D possibly matching TRBD1 (6 bases). This CDR3 comprises 14 residues. The V gene's germline CDR1 is SNHLY and CDR2 FYNNEI. The V end was cut by 3 bases, the J end by 4 bases, with 12 bases between. CDR3 sequence reads: CASSDPGAFTEAFF. CDR3 in DNA: TGTGCCAGCAGTGACCCGGGGGCGTTCACTGAAGCTTTCTTT.

The genes are TRBV28 and TRBJ1-1; 9 nucleotides match TRBD1. Unmatched junction bases numbered 6, after V lost 6 bases and J lost 4 bases. The CDR3 sequence is 14 residues long. The germline V gene encodes CDR1 MDHEN and CDR2 SYDVKM. The CDR3 nucleotides read TGTGCCAGCAGCACAACAGGGGGCGTCACTGAAGCTTTCTTT. It yields the protein CASSTTGGVTEAFF.

The chain employs TRBV9 and TRBJ2-4, with 9 bases that match TRBD2. V shed 3 bases, J shed 9 bases, and the junction held 13 bases outside the gene matches. The CDR3 runs to 16 residues. Germline CDR1 is SGDLS and CDR2 is YYNGEE. The CDR3 spells CASSGPSSGRWGIQYF. The CDR3 DNA sequence: TGTGCCAGCAGCGGACCCTCAAGCGGGAGGTGGGGCATTCAGTACTTC. Looking up the rest from reference TRBV9 and TRBJ2-4 gives the full variable domain: DSGVTQTPKHLITATGQRVTLRCSPRSGDLSVYWYQQSLDQGLQFLIQYYNGEERAKGNILERFSAQQFPDLHSELNLSSLELGDSALYFCASSGPSSGRWGIQYFGAGTRLSVL.

This clone was seen only a few times. The V and J genes are TRBV4-1 and TRBJ2-1; 13 bases agree with TRBD2. Trimming at V came to 1 base and at J to 7 bases, leaving 4 bases not matched to a gene. The CDR3 length is 16 residues. The germline V gene encodes CDR1 MGHRA and CDR2 YSYEKL. CDR3 amino acids: CASSQGLGLAGNEQFF. CDR3 DNA sequence: TGCGCCAGCAGCCAAGGGCTGGGACTAGCGGGAAATGAGCAGTTCTTC.

The chain couples TRBV19 to TRBJ2-2, with TRBD2 matching over 7 bases. The CDR3 is 15 residues long. J lost 1 base, V lost 10 bases, and 9 bases had no gene match. Germline V gives CDR1 LNHDA, CDR2 SQIVND (reference sequence). CDR3 amino acids: CATSLAVLNTGELFF. The CDR3, as DNA: TGTGCCACCAGTCTAGCGGTATTGAACACCGGGGAGCTGTTTTTT.

The J gene is TRBJ2-1, the V gene TRBV10-3, with 7 positions matching TRBD1. CDR3 length equals 19 residues. Germline V gene lookup returns CDR1 ENHRY and CDR2 SYGVKD. Trimming cost V 3 bases and J 8 bases; bases outside gene matches: 22. This CDR3 is CAISDRIVAETGSMDEQFF. For the CDR3, the DNA is TGTGCCATCAGTGATCGCATTGTGGCCGAGACAGGGAGTATGGATGAGCAGTTCTTC.